These T cell receptor beta chains were read from a single sample in a study of cytomegalovirus exposure and HLA in healthy donors. Repertoires were generated with immunoSEQ multiplex PCR, while TCRdb's copy carries only in-frame clones and drops some. This sample has about 170,000 clones, with about two thirds found just once. The sample was PBMCs. Receptors were obtained from a human donor in good health. The CDR3 runs from the conserved cysteine through the conserved F or W. Each record gives: clone size, D gene, J gene, V gene, CDR3 protein, CDR3 DNA. A D gene is named only where the DNA matches it firmly. A clone size is listed for some rows: how often the clone was seen (once, few, many), or a class if it is expanded.

>.|TRBD1|TRBJ2-1|TRBV4-1
CASSQPGQGNNNEQFF
TGCGCCAGCAGCCAACCGGGACAGGGAAACAACAATGAGCAGTTCTTC
>few|.|TRBJ2-6|TRBV7-9
CASSLALGGANVLTF
TGTGCCAGCAGCTTAGCCCTAGGTGGGGCCAACGTCCTGACTTTC
>few|.|TRBJ2-6|TRBV7-8
CASSLGPFSGANVLTF
TGTGCCAGCAGCTTGGGGCCCTTCTCTGGGGCCAACGTCCTGACTTTC
>.|.|TRBJ2-7|TRBV30
CAWSVNSPYEQYF
TGTGCCTGGAGTGTGAACAGCCCATACGAGCAGTACTTC
>.|TRBD1|TRBJ2-3|TRBV7-8
CASSLVWTGYSTDTQYF
TGTGCCAGCAGCTTAGTCTGGACAGGGTATAGCACAGATACGCAGTATTTT
>few|.|TRBJ1-1|TRBV10-3
CATTLDRNTEAFF
TGTGCCACCACTCTCGACAGGAACACTGAAGCTTTCTTT
>.|TRBD2|TRBJ2-7|TRBV2
CASTPSSGGYEQYF
TGTGCCAGCACCCCATCTAGCGGGGGTTACGAGCAGTACTTC
>.|TRBD1|TRBJ2-3|TRBV2
CASSDRGLDTDTQYF
TGTGCCAGCAGTGACAGGGGGCTTGACACAGATACGCAGTATTTT
>few|TRBD2|TRBJ2-3|TRBV29-1
CSVEAWEGGRATDTQYF
TGCAGCGTTGAAGCCTGGGAGGGTGGGCGGGCGACAGATACGCAGTATTTT
>.|TRBD1|TRBJ2-3|TRBV2
CASSWDRQPSTDTQYF
TGTGCCAGCAGTTGGGACAGACAACCTAGCACAGATACGCAGTATTTT
>.|.|TRBJ2-7|TRBV10-2
CASSVDGYEQYF
TGCGCCAGCAGCGTCGACGGGTACGAGCAGTACTTC
>.|.|TRBJ1-5|TRBV19
CASSSTSYSNQPQHF
TGTGCCAGTAGTTCGACATCATATAGCAATCAGCCCCAGCATTTT
>.|.|TRBJ1-3|TRBV5-5
CASSLDRYGNTIYF
TGTGCCAGCAGCTTGGATAGATATGGAAACACCATATATTTT
>once|TRBD1|TRBJ2-7|TRBV5-1
CASSFPDRDEQCF
TGCGCCAGCAGCTTCCCGGACAGGGACGAGCAGTGCTTC
>.|TRBD2|TRBJ2-3|TRBV15
CATSRPSTGTRNTQYF
TGTGCCACCAGCAGACCTTCGACCGGGACTAGAAATACGCAGTATTTT
>.|.|TRBJ1-3|TRBV9
CASSDRDFGNTIYF
TGTGCCAGCAGCGACCGGGACTTTGGAAACACCATATATTTT
>once|TRBD2|TRBJ2-3|TRBV7-6
CASSLAGGGAADTQYF
TGTGCCAGCAGCTTAGCTGGCGGGGGGGCGGCAGATACGCAGTATTTT
>.|.|TRBJ1-5|TRBV7-8
CASSPDRNQPQHF
TGTGCCAGCAGCCCCGACAGAAATCAGCCCCAGCATTTT
>.|.|TRBJ2-7|TRBV25-1
CASNRPGVYEQYF
TGTGCCAGCAACAGGCCGGGCGTCTACGAGCAGTACTTC
>few|TRBD2|TRBJ2-7|TRBV9
CASSVSGGGEQYF
TGTGCCAGCAGCGTCTCGGGAGGAGGTGAGCAGTACTTC
>.|TRBD1|TRBJ1-5|TRBV6-1
CASTLDRASNQPQHF
TGTGCCAGCACTCTGGACAGGGCTAGCAATCAGCCCCAGCATTTT
>few|.|TRBJ2-1|TRBV29-1
CSVEDGGRPQFF
TGCAGCGTTGAAGATGGAGGCCGACCACAGTTCTTC
>.|.|TRBJ1-6|TRBV9
CASSVRAADNSPLHF
TGTGCCAGCAGCGTCAGGGCGGCAGATAATTCACCCCTCCACTTT
>.|.|TRBJ1-1|TRBV9
CASSVDLETEAFF
TGTGCCAGCAGCGTCGATCTAGAAACTGAAGCTTTCTTT
>.|.|TRBJ1-6|TRBV7-6
CASSPGGESSYNSPLHF
TGTGCCAGCAGCCCGGGGGGAGAGAGCTCCTATAATTCACCCCTCCACTTT
>.|TRBD1|TRBJ2-5|TRBV7-9
CASSPGQGGETQYF
TGTGCCAGCAGCCCGGGACAGGGGGGAGAGACCCAGTACTTC
>.|TRBD1|TRBJ1-5|TRBV23-1
CASSPTTGGGQPQHF
TGCGCCAGCAGCCCCACTACAGGGGGGGGTCAGCCCCAGCATTTT
>once|.|TRBJ2-5|TRBV7-9
CASSEGETQYF
TGTGCCAGCAGTGAGGGAGAGACCCAGTACTTC
>few|.|TRBJ1-1|TRBV15
CATSRDRVNTEAFF
TGTGCCACCAGCAGAGATCGTGTGAACACTGAAGCTTTCTTT
>.|.|TRBJ2-3|TRBV5-1
CASSQGNVDTQYF
TGCGCCAGCAGCCAGGGCAACGTGGATACGCAGTATTTT
>.|TRBD1|TRBJ2-2|TRBV7-9
CASSRDRANTGELFF
TGTGCCAGCAGCCGGGACAGGGCGAACACCGGGGAGCTGTTTTTT
>few|.|TRBJ2-7|TRBV6-6
CASTVTSRTYEQYF
TGTGCCAGCACTGTGACTAGTCGGACCTACGAGCAGTACTTC
>.|TRBD1|TRBJ1-1|TRBV7-9
CASSSTRTGYRNTEAFF
TGTGCCAGCAGCTCAACGCGGACAGGGTATAGGAACACTGAAGCTTTCTTT
>.|.|TRBJ2-7|TRBV7-9
CASSLLKIQGDEQYF
TGTGCCAGCAGCTTACTCAAAATCCAGGGCGACGAGCAGTACTTC
>.|TRBD2|TRBJ2-1|TRBV10-1
CASSESSGGTSDNEQFF
TGCGCCAGCAGTGAGTCTAGCGGGGGGACCTCCGACAATGAGCAGTTCTTC
>.|TRBD1|TRBJ1-1|TRBV5-1
CASSLPQGRTEAFF
TGCGCCAGCAGTTTGCCACAGGGGCGGACTGAAGCTTTCTTT
>.|.|TRBJ1-1|TRBV11-2
CASSPRTVMNTEAFF
TGTGCCAGCAGCCCCAGAACAGTTATGAACACTGAAGCTTTCTTT
>once|TRBD2|TRBJ2-7|TRBV5-6
CASSSAGGTSYEQYF
TGTGCCAGCAGCTCCGCGGGGGGGACTTCCTACGAGCAGTACTTC
>few|TRBD1|TRBJ2-1|TRBV6-1
CASSPQGANEQFF
TGTGCCAGCAGCCCACAGGGGGCCAATGAGCAGTTCTTC